This T cell receptor (beta chain) was profiled in a study of lymphopenia after photon versus proton radiotherapy. General study points: Oligoclonal CD8+ Temra expansion after nadir drove photon patients' diversity drop.

TCRdb's copy holds only in-frame clones and misses some; the assay was immunoSEQ multiplex PCR. The data hold 65,000 to 85,000 clones, with roughly 92% observed a single time. Details on this clone: The antigen is undetermined.

The CDR3 runs to 13 residues. V lost 4 bases and J lost 6, with 13 bases in between. CDR1 and CDR2 (germline): SGDLS, YYNGEE. The sequenced sample was peripheral blood, obtained from a patient treated with photon-based radiotherapy. This receptor was taken from a middle-aged woman with cholangiocarcinoma. The V gene is TRBV9, the J gene TRBJ1-2, with D possibly TRBD1 on 6 matching bases. The DNA for the CDR3 is TGTGCCAGCAGCAGGGGGGGCCTCGATGGCTACACCTTC. Translating it yields CASSRGGLDGYTF.